This T cell receptor beta chain appears in the sequencing data of a study of blood T cell repertoires in COVID-19. Overall study: Acute and convalescent COVID-19 samples came from the United States, Italy and Spain.

With V trimmed by 8 bases and J by 6 bases, 10 bases remained unmatched. The CDR3 has 14 amino acids. Germline CDR1 MNHNY, CDR2 SVGAGI (reference sequence). TCRdb's table, derived via immunoSEQ multiplex PCR, lists solely in-frame clones and lacks some. Here the sample spans roughly 230,000 clones, less than 90% being singletons. The Seattle patients joined while their infection was active and were tracked longitudinally afterward. The source is a woman older than 75 with COVID-19, enrolled during active disease. Sequencing was performed on peripheral blood. The chain joins TRBV6-6 to TRBJ1-5, with 7 bases identical to TRBD1. CDR3 protein: CASAREGAGQPQHF. CDR3 nucleotide sequence: TGTGCCAGCGCACGGGAGGGGGCCGGTCAGCCCCAGCATTTT.